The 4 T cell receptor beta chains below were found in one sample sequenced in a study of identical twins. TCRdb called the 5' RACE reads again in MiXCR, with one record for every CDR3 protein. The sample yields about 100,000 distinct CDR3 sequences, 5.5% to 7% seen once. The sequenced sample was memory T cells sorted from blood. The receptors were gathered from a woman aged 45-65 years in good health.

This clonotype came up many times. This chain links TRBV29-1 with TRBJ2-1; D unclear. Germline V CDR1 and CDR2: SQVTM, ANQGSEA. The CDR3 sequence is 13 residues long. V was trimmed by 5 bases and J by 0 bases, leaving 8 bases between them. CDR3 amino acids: CSVSWSSYNEQFF. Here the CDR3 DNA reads TGCAGCGTTTCCTGGAGCTCCTACAATGAGCAGTTCTTC.

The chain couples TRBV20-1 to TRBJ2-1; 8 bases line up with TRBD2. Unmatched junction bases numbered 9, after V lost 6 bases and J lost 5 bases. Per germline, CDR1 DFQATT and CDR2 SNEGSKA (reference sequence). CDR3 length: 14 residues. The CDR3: CSAPLVGGDNEQFF. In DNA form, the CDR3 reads TGCAGTGCGCCCCTAGTCGGGGGGGACAATGAGCAGTTCTTC.

CDR3 bases: TGTGCCAGCAGTGAGGAAACGGCCCAAAGCACCTTC. Translating gives CASSEETAQSTF. The rearrangement links TRBV2 to TRBJ1-2; D call uncertain. The V end lost 3 bases, the J end lost 13 bases, and 15 bases lay between the germline ends. This CDR3 has 12 residues. Germline V gives CDR1 SNHLY, CDR2 FYNNEI.

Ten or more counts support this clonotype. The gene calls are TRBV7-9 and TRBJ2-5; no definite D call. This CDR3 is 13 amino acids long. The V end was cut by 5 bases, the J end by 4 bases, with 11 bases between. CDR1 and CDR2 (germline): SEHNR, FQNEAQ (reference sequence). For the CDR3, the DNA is TGTGCCAGCAGCCCTAAGGGCCCAGAGACCCAGTACTTC. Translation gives CASSPKGPETQYF.